This T cell receptor beta chain derives from a study of identical twins. The germline CDR1 and CDR2 sequences are MNHNS and SASEGT. V dropped 1 base and J dropped 0; count of bases not matched to a gene: 5. This CDR3 spans 16 amino acids. This clonotype was detected only a few times. From the 5' RACE reads, TCRdb called clonotypes with MiXCR, one entry per CDR3 protein. The profile covers 350,000 or so distinct CDR3 sequences, with 7% to 9.5% appearing a single time and 8% to 10% taken by the ten largest. With no exceptions, donors were healthy Caucasians. What was sequenced was naive T cells sorted from blood. The gene calls are TRBV6-1 and TRBJ2-7; 8 nucleotides align to TRBD1. The receptor was isolated from a woman aged 45-60 years in good health. As DNA, the CDR3 is TGTGCCAGCAGTGAAGACCGGACAGGGAGCTCCTACGAGCAGTACTTC. Amino acids: CASSEDRTGSSYEQYF.